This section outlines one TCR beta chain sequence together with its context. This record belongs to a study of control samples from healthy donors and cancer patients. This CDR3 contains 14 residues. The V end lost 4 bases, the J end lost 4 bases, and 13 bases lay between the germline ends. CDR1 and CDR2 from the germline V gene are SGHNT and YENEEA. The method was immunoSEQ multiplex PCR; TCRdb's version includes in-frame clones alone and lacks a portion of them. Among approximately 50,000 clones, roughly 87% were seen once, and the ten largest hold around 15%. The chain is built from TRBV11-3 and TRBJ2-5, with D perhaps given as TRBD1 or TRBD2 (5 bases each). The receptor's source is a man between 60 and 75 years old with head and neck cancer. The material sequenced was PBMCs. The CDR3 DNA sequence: TGTGCCAGCAGCTCGGGACGGAGAACAGAGACCCAGTACTTC. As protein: CASSSGRRTETQYF.